The clone carrying this T cell receptor (beta chain) was recorded a few times. These data are taken from a study of technical replicates of blood from a few donors. The CDR3 loop spans 15 amino acids. Trimming pared 3 bases from V and 3 bases from J, leaving 14 bases between. Germline V gene lookup returns CDR1 MNHNS and CDR2 SASEGT. Assay used: immunoSEQ multiplex PCR; TCRdb lists only in-frame clones, some missing. The repertoire includes about 13,000 clones, roughly 83% of them detected once, and more than 10% sits in the top ten. The receptor's source is a human donor in good health. The chain recombines TRBV6-1 with TRBJ1-1; TRBD1 might be the D (5 bases). Sequences were obtained from PBMCs. The CDR3 region is CASSDGGKGDTEAFF. The CDR3 DNA reads as TGTGCCAGCAGTGATGGGGGGAAAGGGGACACTGAAGCTTTCTTT.